A selection of T cell receptor beta chains follows, all from one sample in a study of T cell repertoires in cytomegalovirus infection. TCRdb processed the reads anew with MiXCR; each CDR3 protein has one entry. There are 250,000 to 300,000 distinct CDR3 sequences in the sample; 17% occur only once, and approximately 44% lies in the top ten. The specimen sequenced was CD8+ T cells from PBMCs. These receptors were taken from a human donor in good health (CMV status not recorded). Some clones in this sample may be carry-over from other donors' samples. CDR3s include the opening cysteine and the closing phenylalanine or tryptophan. D genes are given only for firm matches. Clone size is stated in some rows and not others, as once, few, many or a class when expanded.

j_gene | len | d_gene | v_gene | abundance | CDR3aa | CDR3nt
TRBJ2-7 | 17 | - | TRBV5-3 | - | CARSLVRCNGRAHEQYF | TGTGCCAGAAGTTTGGTACGGTGTAACGGTAGGGCCCACGAGCAGTACTTC
TRBJ2-1 | 14 | - | TRBV11-1 | many | CASSPLTVDNEQFF | TGTGCCAGCAGCCCCCTGACAGTGGACAATGAGCAGTTCTTC
TRBJ2-2 | 13 | - | TRBV12-3/TRBV12-4 | many | CASSFGNTGELFF | TGTGCCAGCAGTTTCGGGAACACCGGGGAGCTGTTTTTT
TRBJ1-1 | 15 | - | TRBV6-2/TRBV6-3 | many | CASMRGPSMSQAAFF | TGTGCCAGCATGAGGGGCCCTTCGATGTCCCAGGCAGCTTTCTTT
TRBJ1-1 | 12 | - | TRBV28 | few | CASSYVWGEAFF | TGTGCCAGCAGCTACGTCTGGGGTGAAGCTTTCTTT
TRBJ2-1 | 15 | - | TRBV3-1 | few | CASSPSQGGYNEQFF | TGTGCCAGCAGCCCTTCGCAGGGGGGGTACAATGAGCAGTTCTTC
TRBJ2-5 | 15 | TRBD1 | TRBV7-6 | few | CASRMPGQGGETQYF | TGTGCCAGCAGGATGCCGGGACAGGGGGGAGAGACCCAGTACTTC
TRBJ1-5 | 13 | - | TRBV19 | many | CASQFSGNQPQHF | TGTGCCAGTCAATTCTCTGGCAATCAGCCCCAGCATTTT
TRBJ2-1 | 11 | - | TRBV14 | few | CASSHFYEQFF | TGTGCCAGCAGCCATTTCTATGAGCAGTTCTTC
TRBJ2-5 | 14 | - | TRBV4-1 | - | CASSQGDWQETQYF | TGCGCCAGCAGCCAAGGTGACTGGCAAGAGACCCAGTACTTC
TRBJ2-3 | 18 | TRBD2 | TRBV11-2 | - | CASSLVFTSGDRTDTQYF | TGTGCCAGCAGCTTGGTTTTCACTAGCGGGGACCGAACAGATACGCAGTATTTT
TRBJ2-5 | 15 | - | TRBV7-9 | - | CASSFKGQVQETQYF | TGTGCCAGCAGCTTTAAGGGCCAGGTCCAAGAGACCCAGTACTTC
TRBJ1-4 | 15 | - | TRBV7-9 | many | CASRPPAGNNEKLFF | TGTGCCAGCAGACCACCAGCGGGTAATAATGAAAAACTGTTTTTT
TRBJ1-1 | 16 | - | TRBV7-3 | - | CASSPSGGGVNTEAFF | TGTGCCAGCAGCCCCTCGGGTGGGGGCGTGAACACTGAAGCTTTCTTT
TRBJ1-2 | 13 | - | TRBV3-1 | - | CASSQARHHGYTF | TGTGCCAGCAGCCAAGCCAGACACCATGGCTACACCTTC
TRBJ1-1 | 14 | - | TRBV12-3/TRBV12-4 | many | CASSLLGGNTEAFF | TGTGCCAGCAGCTTATTGGGCGGGAACACTGAAGCTTTCTTT
TRBJ2-7 | 13 | - | TRBV4-1 | - | CASSQSPQYEQYF | TGCGCCAGCAGCCAATCGCCCCAGTACGAGCAGTACTTC
TRBJ1-4 | 16 | - | TRBV7-2 | - | CASSLTGRGGVEKLFF | TGTGCCAGCAGCCTAACGGGGCGGGGTGGGGTTGAAAAACTGTTTTTT
TRBJ2-1 | 17 | TRBD2 | TRBV7-6 | many | CASSLVSGTNSYNEQFF | TGTGCCAGCAGCTTAGTCTCCGGGACTAACTCCTACAATGAGCAGTTCTTC
TRBJ2-7 | 15 | TRBD2 | TRBV7-2 | many | CASSGWTSGHYEQYF | TGTGCCAGCAGCGGGTGGACTAGCGGGCACTACGAGCAGTACTTC
TRBJ1-5 | 16 | - | TRBV3-1 | - | CASSQELGRGDQPQHF | TGTGCCAGCAGCCAAGAGCTGGGCAGGGGAGATCAGCCCCAGCATTTT
TRBJ1-1 | 13 | - | TRBV7-9 | few | CASSSPGDPEAFF | TGTGCCAGCAGCTCCCCAGGGGACCCCGAAGCTTTCTTT
TRBJ2-1 | 15 | TRBD2 | TRBV28 | many | CASSWTSGGTNEQFF | TGTGCCAGCAGCTGGACTAGCGGGGGTACCAATGAGCAGTTCTTC
TRBJ2-1 | 16 | TRBD2 | TRBV6-6 | few | CASSYSRTSVDNEQFF | TGTGCCAGCAGTTACTCCCGGACTAGCGTAGACAATGAGCAGTTCTTC